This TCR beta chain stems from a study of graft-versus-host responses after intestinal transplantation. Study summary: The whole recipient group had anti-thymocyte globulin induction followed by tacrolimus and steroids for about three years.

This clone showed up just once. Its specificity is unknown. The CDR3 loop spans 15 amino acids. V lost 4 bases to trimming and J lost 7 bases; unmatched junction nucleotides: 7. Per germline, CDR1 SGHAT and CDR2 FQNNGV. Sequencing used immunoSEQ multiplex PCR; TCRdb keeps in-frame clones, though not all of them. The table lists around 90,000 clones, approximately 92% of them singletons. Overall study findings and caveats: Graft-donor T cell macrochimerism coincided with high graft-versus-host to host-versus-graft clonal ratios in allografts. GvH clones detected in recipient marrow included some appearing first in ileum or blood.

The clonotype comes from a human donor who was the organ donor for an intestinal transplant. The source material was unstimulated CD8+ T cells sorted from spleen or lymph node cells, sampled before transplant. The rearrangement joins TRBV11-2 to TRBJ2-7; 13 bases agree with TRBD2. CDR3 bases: TGTGCCAGCAGCTCACCGGGACTAGCGGGATATGAGCAGTACTTC. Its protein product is CASSSPGLAGYEQYF.